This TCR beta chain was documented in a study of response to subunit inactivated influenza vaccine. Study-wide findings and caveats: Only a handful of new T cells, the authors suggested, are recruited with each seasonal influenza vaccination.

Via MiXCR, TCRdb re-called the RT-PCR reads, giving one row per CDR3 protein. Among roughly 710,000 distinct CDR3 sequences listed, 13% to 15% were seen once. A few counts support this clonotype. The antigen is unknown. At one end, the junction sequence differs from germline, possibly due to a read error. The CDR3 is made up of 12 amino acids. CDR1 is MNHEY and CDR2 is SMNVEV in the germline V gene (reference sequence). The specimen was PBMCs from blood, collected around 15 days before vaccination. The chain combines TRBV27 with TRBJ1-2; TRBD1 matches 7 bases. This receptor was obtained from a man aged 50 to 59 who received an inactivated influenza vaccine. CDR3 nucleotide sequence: TGTGCCAGCAGTACCCCAGGGACAGCCAGGACTTTC. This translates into CASSTPGTARTF.